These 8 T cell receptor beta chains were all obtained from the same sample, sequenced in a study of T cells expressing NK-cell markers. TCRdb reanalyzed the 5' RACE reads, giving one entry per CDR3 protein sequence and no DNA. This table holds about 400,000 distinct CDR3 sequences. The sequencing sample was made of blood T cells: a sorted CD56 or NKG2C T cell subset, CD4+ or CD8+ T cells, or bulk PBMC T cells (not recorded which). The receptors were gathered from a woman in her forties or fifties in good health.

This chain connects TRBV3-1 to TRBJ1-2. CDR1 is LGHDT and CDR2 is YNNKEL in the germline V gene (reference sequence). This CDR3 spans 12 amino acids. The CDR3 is CASSRETYGYTF.

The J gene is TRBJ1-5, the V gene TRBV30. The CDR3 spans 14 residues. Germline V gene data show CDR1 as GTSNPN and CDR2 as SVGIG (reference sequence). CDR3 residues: CAWSFQVQGQPQHF.

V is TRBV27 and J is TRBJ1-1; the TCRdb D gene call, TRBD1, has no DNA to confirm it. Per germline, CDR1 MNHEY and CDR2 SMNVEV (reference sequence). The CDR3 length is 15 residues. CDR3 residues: CASSPINRVRTEAFF.

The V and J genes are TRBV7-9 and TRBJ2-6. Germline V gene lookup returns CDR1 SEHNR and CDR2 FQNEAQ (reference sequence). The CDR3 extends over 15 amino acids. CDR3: CASTESGSGANVLTF.

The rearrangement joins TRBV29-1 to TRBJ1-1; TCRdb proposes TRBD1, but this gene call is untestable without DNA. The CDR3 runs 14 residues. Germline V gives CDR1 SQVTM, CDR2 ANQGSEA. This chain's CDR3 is CSVPTRTGAREAFF.

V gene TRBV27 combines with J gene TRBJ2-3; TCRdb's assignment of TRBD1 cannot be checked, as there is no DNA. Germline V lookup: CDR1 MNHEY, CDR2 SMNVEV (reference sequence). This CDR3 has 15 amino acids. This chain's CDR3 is CASSLGAYGTDTQYF.

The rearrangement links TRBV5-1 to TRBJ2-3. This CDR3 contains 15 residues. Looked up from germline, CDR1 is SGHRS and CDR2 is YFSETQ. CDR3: CASSLETHLGDTQYF.

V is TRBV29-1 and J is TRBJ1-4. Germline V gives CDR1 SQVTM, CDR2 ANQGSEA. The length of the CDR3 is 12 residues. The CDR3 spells CSVGVGSEKLFF.